The text below deals with one TCR beta chain. Original handling: Reference gene primer amplification in the assay estimated nucleated cell counts. Sequencing was performed with immunoSEQ multiplex PCR; in TCRdb, only in-frame clones are kept and a portion is missing. The DNA was the basis for D and trimming; V, J and clone size are from that table. Of under 50,000 clones listed, 92% were seen once; the top ten hold around 12%. These data originate in a study of blood T cell repertoires in COVID-19. Across the whole study: Donors in the United States, Italy and Spain gave samples during acute or convalescent COVID-19. PBMCs, B-cell-depleted T cells, or T cells provided the cDNA or gDNA that made up the material.

V gave up 3 bases and J gave up 0 bases; unmatched junction bases: 4. There are 15 residues in the CDR3. The germline V gene encodes CDR1 SGHTA and CDR2 FQGNSA. The sample consisted of peripheral blood. This sequence was found in a human donor in a cohort sampled during active COVID-19. The rearrangement links TRBV7-2 to TRBJ2-5, with 7 positions matching TRBD1. CDR3 nucleotides: TGTGCCAGCAGCTTGGGAGACAGGGACCAAGAGACCCAGTACTTC. It translates to CASSLGDRDQETQYF.